Listed below are T cell receptor beta chains from one sample, sequenced in a study of CD8 T cells in ankylosing spondylitis. TCRdb recomputed calls from the 5' RACE reads with MiXCR, one row per CDR3 protein. This sample carries about 42,000 distinct CDR3 sequences, about 4% of them seen once, and the ten largest clones take 3% to 4%. Input material: blood, either unsorted or a sorted T cell fraction (not recorded which). These TCRs come from a female donor with ankylosing spondylitis or in good health (not recorded which). The CDR3 runs from the conserved cysteine through the conserved F or W. The order of the fields is J gene, clone size, V gene, D gene, CDR3 protein, CDR3 DNA. D genes are given only for firm matches. For some rows the clone size is stated as once, few or many, or as a class when expanded; others skip it.

>TRBJ2-3|many|TRBV9|TRBD2
CASSVSGGAADTQYF
TGTGCCAGCAGCGTGAGCGGGGGGGCCGCGGATACGCAGTATTTT
>TRBJ1-2|many|TRBV24-1|TRBD1
CATSADRGLRDYGYTF
TGTGCCACCAGTGCCGACAGGGGGCTTCGGGACTATGGCTACACCTTC
>TRBJ2-5|many|TRBV9|.
CACSVGPGLANLVETQYF
TGTGCTTGCAGCGTAGGGCCGGGTCTAGCGAATCTTGTAGAGACCCAGTACTTC
>TRBJ1-2|medium-sized|TRBV9|.
CASSLSNNQGYYGYTF
TGTGCCAGCAGCCTGTCTAACAATCAGGGGTACTATGGCTACACCTTC
>TRBJ2-3|many|TRBV9|.
CASSVGSGASTDTQYF
TGTGCCAGCAGCGTAGGTTCGGGGGCTAGCACAGATACGCAGTATTTT
>TRBJ2-1|many|TRBV9|TRBD2
CASSEGTSGFDEQFF
TGTGCCAGCAGCGAAGGGACTAGCGGGTTTGATGAGCAGTTCTTC
>TRBJ2-1|many|TRBV9|TRBD2
CASKPGLAGESSYNEQFF
TGTGCCAGCAAGCCGGGACTAGCGGGGGAGAGCTCCTACAATGAGCAGTTCTTC
>TRBJ1-6|many|TRBV9|.
CASSPQTGPYNSPLHF
TGTGCCAGCAGCCCACAGACAGGCCCATATAATTCACCCCTCCACTTT
>TRBJ2-1|.|TRBV9|TRBD2
CASSFGASGGANEQFF
TGTGCCAGCAGCTTCGGGGCGAGCGGGGGGGCCAATGAGCAGTTCTTC
>TRBJ1-2|medium-sized|TRBV9|TRBD1
CASSDGQEQGYTF
TGTGCCAGCAGCGATGGACAGGAACAAGGCTACACCTTC
>TRBJ2-3|many|TRBV9|.
CASSGLAGASTDTQYF
TGTGCCAGCAGCGGTTTGGCGGGGGCCTCCACAGATACGCAGTATTTT
>TRBJ2-2|many|TRBV9|.
CASSQDRKYTGELFF
TGTGCCAGCAGCCAGGACAGAAAATACACCGGGGAGCTGTTTTTT
>TRBJ2-4|many|TRBV9|TRBD1
CASSATGASLKNIQYF
TGTGCCAGCAGCGCCACAGGGGCGTCACTAAAAAACATTCAGTACTTC
>TRBJ2-5|.|TRBV9|.
CASSVSGVTQETQYF
TGTGCCAGCAGCGTTTCGGGGGTGACTCAAGAGACCCAGTACTTC
>TRBJ1-2|many|TRBV9|TRBD1
CASSYTWGTAPYGYTF
TGTGCCAGCAGCTATACCTGGGGGACAGCTCCCTATGGCTACACCTTC
>TRBJ2-2|many|TRBV9|TRBD1
CASQKTGMNTGELFF
TGTGCCAGCCAAAAGACAGGGATGAACACCGGGGAGCTGTTTTTT
>TRBJ1-2|many|TRBV9|.
CASSAGAGYTF
TGTGCCAGCAGCGCCGGGGCCGGCTACACCTTC
>TRBJ2-5|many|TRBV9|.
CASSTNPGAEETQYF
TGTGCCAGCAGCACTAATCCCGGGGCCGAAGAGACCCAGTACTTC
>TRBJ2-1|many|TRBV9|TRBD2
CASSSGTSGGTAYNEQFF
TGTGCCAGCAGCTCCGGGACTAGCGGGGGAACGGCCTACAATGAGCAGTTCTTC
>TRBJ2-1|many|TRBV9|TRBD2
CASSTSGGWNEQFF
TGTGCCAGCAGCACTAGCGGGGGTTGGAATGAGCAGTTCTTC
>TRBJ1-3|medium-sized|TRBV9|.
CASSVLSTAPSGNTIYF
TGTGCCAGCAGCGTCCTATCGACAGCTCCTTCTGGAAACACCATATATTTT
>TRBJ1-5|many|TRBV9|.
CASSVGIGWDQPQHF
TGTGCCAGCAGCGTAGGAATAGGCTGGGATCAGCCCCAGCATTTT
>TRBJ2-3|.|TRBV9|.
CASSPSTVMTDTQYF
TGTGCCAGCAGCCCATCGACGGTTATGACAGATACGCAGTATTTT
>TRBJ1-1|medium-sized|TRBV9|.
CASSSRPNTEAFF
TGTGCCAGCAGCTCCCGTCCGAACACTGAAGCTTTCTTT
>TRBJ1-3|medium-sized|TRBV9|.
CASSVGPDGASGNTIYF
TGTGCCAGCAGCGTAGGACCGGACGGGGCCTCTGGAAACACCATATATTTT
>TRBJ2-3|many|TRBV9|TRBD2
CASSAFRGGEDTQYF
TGTGCCAGCAGCGCCTTTCGGGGGGGAGAGGATACGCAGTATTTT
>TRBJ2-5|few|TRBV9|.
CASSVGSLGETQYF
TGTGCCAGCAGCGTCGGCTCCCTCGGGGAGACCCAGTACTTC
>TRBJ1-2|many|TRBV9|.
CASSRASGDGYTF
TGTGCCAGCTCACGCGCCTCAGGGGACGGCTACACCTTC
>TRBJ2-5|few|TRBV9|.
CASSRDPNQETQYF
TGTGCCAGCAGCAGGGATCCGAACCAAGAGACCCAGTACTTC
>TRBJ2-3|many|TRBV9|TRBD2
CASSVEGTSGGTDTQYF
TGTGCCAGCAGCGTAGAGGGGACTAGCGGGGGAACAGATACGCAGTATTTT
>TRBJ1-3|many|TRBV9|.
CASSPTAIRSGNTIYF
TGTGCCAGCAGCCCAACAGCGATTCGCTCTGGAAACACCATATATTTT
>TRBJ2-1|many|TRBV9|.
CASSALGGNEQFF
TGTGCCAGCAGCGCTCTGGGGGGCAATGAGCAGTTCTTC
>TRBJ2-2|many|TRBV9|TRBD1
CASSVVTGGFTGELFF
TGTGCCAGCAGCGTAGTGACAGGGGGCTTCACCGGGGAGCTGTTTTTT
>TRBJ2-3|many|TRBV9|TRBD1
CASSPRTGADTQYF
TGTGCCAGCAGCCCCCGGACAGGGGCAGATACGCAGTATTTT
>TRBJ2-7|many|TRBV9|.
CASSEGAGYGEQYF
TGTGCCAGCAGCGAGGGAGCAGGGTACGGGGAGCAGTACTTC
>TRBJ2-1|many|TRBV9|TRBD1
CASSATPGQGRNEQFF
TGTGCCAGCAGCGCAACTCCGGGACAGGGTAGAAATGAGCAGTTCTTC
>TRBJ2-1|many|TRBV9|TRBD2
CASSVDGGGGALEQFF
TGTGCCAGCAGCGTAGATGGCGGCGGGGGGGCCCTTGAGCAGTTCTTC
>TRBJ2-7|many|TRBV9|.
CASSATWGDEQYF
TGTGCCAGCAGCGCAACATGGGGGGACGAGCAGTACTTC
>TRBJ2-1|many|TRBV9|TRBD1
CASSATDRVENEQFF
TGTGCCAGCAGCGCAACAGACAGGGTGGAAAATGAGCAGTTCTTC
>TRBJ2-5|many|TRBV9|.
CASSVAARSRAGTQYF
TGTGCCAGCAGCGTAGCCGCTAGGAGCAGGGCCGGGACCCAGTACTTC
>TRBJ1-1|many|TRBV9|.
CASSGLRENTEAFF
TGTGCCAGCAGCGGCCTCAGGGAAAACACTGAAGCTTTCTTT
>TRBJ2-3|many|TRBV9|.
CASSGLSADTQYF
TGTGCCAGCAGCGGCCTCAGTGCAGATACGCAGTATTTT
>TRBJ2-3|many|TRBV9|.
CASSVRLSTDTQYF
TGTGCCAGCAGCGTCCGACTAAGCACAGATACGCAGTATTTT
>TRBJ2-1|many|TRBV9|.
CASSVASGNEQFF
TGTGCCAGCAGCGTAGCTAGTGGCAATGAGCAGTTCTTC
>TRBJ2-1|many|TRBV9|TRBD2
CASTPTGTSFSNEQFF
TGTGCCAGCACCCCAACCGGGACTAGTTTCTCCAATGAGCAGTTCTTC
>TRBJ2-7|many|TRBV9|.
CASSVVRGSEQYF
TGTGCCAGCAGCGTAGTTCGGGGGTCCGAGCAGTACTTC
>TRBJ2-3|many|TRBV9|TRBD2
CASSALPGTSGGATADTQYF
TGTGCCAGCAGCGCACTTCCCGGGACTAGCGGGGGGGCGACAGCAGATACGCAGTATTTT
>TRBJ2-1|many|TRBV9|.
CASSAIALDNEQFF
TGTGCCAGCAGCGCGATAGCCCTTGACAATGAGCAGTTCTTC
>TRBJ1-1|medium-sized|TRBV9|.
CASSVEGGDTEAFF
TGTGCCAGCAGCGTAGAAGGGGGGGACACTGAAGCTTTCTTT
>TRBJ1-2|many|TRBV9|.
CASSVESHGYGYTF
TGTGCCAGCAGCGTAGAAAGTCACGGCTATGGCTACACCTTC
>TRBJ2-3|.|TRBV9|.
CASSVGDHTQYF
TGTGCCAGCAGCGTAGGAGATCATACGCAGTATTTT
>TRBJ2-1|many|TRBV9|TRBD2
CASSSRGGAPANEQFF
TGTGCCAGCAGCAGCCGCGGGGGGGCCCCCGCGAATGAGCAGTTCTTC
>TRBJ1-5|many|TRBV9|TRBD1
CASSPRTGGQPQHF
TGTGCCAGCAGCCCCCGGACAGGGGGTCAGCCCCAGCATTTT
>TRBJ2-3|many|TRBV9|.
CASSVEGASGDTQYF
TGTGCCAGCAGCGTAGAAGGGGCCTCGGGAGATACGCAGTATTTT
>TRBJ2-7|many|TRBV9|TRBD2
CASSVGQRGSYEQYF
TGTGCCAGCAGCGTAGGCCAGCGGGGGTCCTACGAGCAGTACTTC
>TRBJ2-2|many|TRBV9|TRBD1
CASSVEPRRRGGPGELFF
TGTGCCAGCAGCGTAGAGCCGAGGAGAAGAGGGGGCCCCGGGGAGCTGTTTTTT
>TRBJ1-1|.|TRBV9|.
CASSPEVNTEAFF
TGTGCCAGCAGCCCCGAGGTGAACACTGAAGCTTTCTTT